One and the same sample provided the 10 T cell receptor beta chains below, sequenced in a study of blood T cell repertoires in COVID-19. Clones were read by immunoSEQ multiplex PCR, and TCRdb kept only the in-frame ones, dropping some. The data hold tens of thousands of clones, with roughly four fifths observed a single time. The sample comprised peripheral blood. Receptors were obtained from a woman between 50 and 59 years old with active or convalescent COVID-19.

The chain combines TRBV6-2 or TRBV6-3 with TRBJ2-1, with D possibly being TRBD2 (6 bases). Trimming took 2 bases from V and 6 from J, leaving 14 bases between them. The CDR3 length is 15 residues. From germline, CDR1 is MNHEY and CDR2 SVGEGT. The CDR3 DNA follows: TGTGCCAGCAGTTACGCCGCGGGAACTCTCAATGAGCAGTTCTTC. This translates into CASSYAAGTLNEQFF.

The chain's CDR3 is CASSLKGGGSPLHF. CDR3 nucleotide sequence: TGCGCCAGCAGCTTGAAAGGGGGGGGTTCACCCCTCCACTTT. V gene TRBV5-1 combines with J gene TRBJ1-6; tentative D call: TRBD1 (6 bases). V was shortened by 1 base and J by 9 bases, with 11 bases between the two germline ends. From germline, CDR1 is SGHRS and CDR2 YFSETQ. The CDR3 covers 14 residues.

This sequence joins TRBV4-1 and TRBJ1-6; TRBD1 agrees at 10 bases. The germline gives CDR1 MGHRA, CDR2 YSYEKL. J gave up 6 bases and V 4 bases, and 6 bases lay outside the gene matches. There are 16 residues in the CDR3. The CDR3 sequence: CASSLGDRGFNSPLHF. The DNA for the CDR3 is TGCGCCAGCAGCCTAGGGGACAGGGGATTTAATTCACCCCTCCACTTT.

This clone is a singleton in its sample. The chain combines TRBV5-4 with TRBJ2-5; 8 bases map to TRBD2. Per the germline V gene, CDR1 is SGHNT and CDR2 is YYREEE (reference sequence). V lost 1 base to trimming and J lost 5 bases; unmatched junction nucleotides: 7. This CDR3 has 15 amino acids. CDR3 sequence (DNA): TGTGCCAGCAGCTTGAAAACGGGAGGGCCTGAGACCCAGTACTTC. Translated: CASSLKTGGPETQYF.

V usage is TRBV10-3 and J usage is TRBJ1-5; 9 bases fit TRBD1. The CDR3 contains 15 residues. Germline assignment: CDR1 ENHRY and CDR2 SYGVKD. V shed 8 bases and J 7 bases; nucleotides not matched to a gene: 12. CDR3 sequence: CAIGVTGQGGQPQHF. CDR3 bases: TGTGCCATCGGCGTGACGGGACAGGGAGGGCAGCCCCAGCATTTT.

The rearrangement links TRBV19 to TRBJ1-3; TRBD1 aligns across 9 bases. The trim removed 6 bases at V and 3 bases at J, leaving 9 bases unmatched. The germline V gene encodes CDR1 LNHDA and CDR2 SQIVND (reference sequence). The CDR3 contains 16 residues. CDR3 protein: CASREKQGASGNTIYF. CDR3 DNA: TGTGCCAGTAGAGAGAAACAGGGGGCGAGTGGAAACACCATATATTTT.

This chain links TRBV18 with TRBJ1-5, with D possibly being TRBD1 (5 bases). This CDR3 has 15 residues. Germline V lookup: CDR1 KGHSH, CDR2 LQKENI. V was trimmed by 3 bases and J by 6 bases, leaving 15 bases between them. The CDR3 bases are TGTGCCAGCTCACCGCGGGACCTACCCCCTCAGCCCCAGCATTTT. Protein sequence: CASSPRDLPPQPQHF.

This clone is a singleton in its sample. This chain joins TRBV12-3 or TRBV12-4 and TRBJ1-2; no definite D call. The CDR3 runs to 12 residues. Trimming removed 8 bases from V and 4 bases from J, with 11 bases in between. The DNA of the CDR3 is TGTGCCAGCTCCTCACAGAGCTATGGCTACACCTTC. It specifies CASSSQSYGYTF.

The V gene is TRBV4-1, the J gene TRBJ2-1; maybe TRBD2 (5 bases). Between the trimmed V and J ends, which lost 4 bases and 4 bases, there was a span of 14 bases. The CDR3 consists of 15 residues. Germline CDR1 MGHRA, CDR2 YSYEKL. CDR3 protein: CASSLPVATYNEQFF. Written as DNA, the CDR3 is TGCGCCAGCAGCCTTCCGGTAGCGACATACAATGAGCAGTTCTTC.

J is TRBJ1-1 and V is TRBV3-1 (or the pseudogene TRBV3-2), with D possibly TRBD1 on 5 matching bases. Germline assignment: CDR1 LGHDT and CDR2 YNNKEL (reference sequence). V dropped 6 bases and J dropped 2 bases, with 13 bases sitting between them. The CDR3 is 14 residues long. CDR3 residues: CASRRGGDNTEAFF. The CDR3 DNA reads TGTGCCAGCAGGCGTGGGGGGGATAACACTGAAGCTTTCTTT.